The 9 T cell receptor beta chains reported below all come from one sample, sequenced in a study of blood T cell repertoires in COVID-19. Profiled with immunoSEQ multiplex PCR; TCRdb holds only in-frame clones, not every one. Here the sample spans over 300,000 clones, under 90% being singletons. Sequenced sample: PBMCs or T cells enriched from blood (not recorded which). The receptors here all came from a woman younger than 35 who had recovered from COVID-19.

The chain joins TRBV18 to TRBJ1-2; D is unresolved. Germline-derived CDR1 and CDR2 are KGHSH and LQKENI. This CDR3 has 13 residues. V lost 0 bases, J lost 2 bases, and 4 bases lay in between. This CDR3 reads CASSPPENYGYTF. The CDR3 nucleotides are TGTGCCAGCTCACCACCAGAGAACTATGGCTACACCTTC.

The chain couples TRBV6-5 to TRBJ2-1; 8 positions match TRBD1. CDR3 length: 14 amino acids. The V and J ends lost 8 bases and 9 bases, in that order; junction bases with no gene match: 12. Germline CDR1 reads MNHEY; CDR2 reads SVGAGI. CDR3 region: CASGQITGGLEQFF. CDR3 bases: TGTGCCAGCGGACAAATAACAGGGGGACTTGAGCAGTTCTTC.

V usage is TRBV6-5 and J usage is TRBJ1-2; a possible D gene is TRBD1 (5 bases). Germline CDR1 is MNHEY and CDR2 is SVGAGI. This CDR3 contains 14 residues. V was clipped by 8 bases and J by 0 bases, with 13 bases between them. CDR3 in amino acids: CASETRQSNYGYTF. CDR3 nucleotides: TGTGCCAGCGAAACCCGACAGTCTAACTATGGCTACACCTTC.

The genes are TRBV19 and TRBJ1-4; 11 bases are shared with TRBD1. The CDR3 is made up of 13 amino acids. V lost 8 bases and J lost 8; bases outside the gene matches: 4. CDR1 and CDR2 from the germline V gene are LNHDA and SQIVND (reference sequence). CDR3 loop: CASRGQGAEKLFF. The DNA for the CDR3 is TGTGCCAGTCGAGGACAGGGGGCGGAAAAACTGTTTTTT.

In its sample, this clone was seen once. Distinct nucleotide sequences in the sample also encode this CDR3. The rearrangement joins TRBV19 to TRBJ2-7; 12 bases fit TRBD1. CDR1 is LNHDA, CDR2 SQIVND, per germline (reference sequence). The trim removed 8 bases at V and 1 base at J, leaving 6 bases unmatched. CDR3 length: 15 residues. CDR3 sequence: CASSPGQGASYEQYF. Written as DNA, the CDR3 is TGTGCCAGTTCCCCGGGACAGGGGGCTTCCTACGAGCAGTACTTC.

The chain's CDR3 is CASSDFGRDVEKLFF. CDR3 DNA sequence: TGTGCCAGCAGTGACTTTGGCAGGGATGTGGAAAAACTGTTTTTT. The rearrangement joins TRBV25-1 to TRBJ1-4; D perhaps matches TRBD1 (5 bases). The CDR3 has 15 amino acids. V lost 3 bases and J 8 bases, leaving 16 bases between the germline ends. The germline V gene encodes CDR1 MGHDK and CDR2 SYGVNS.

The V call is TRBV30, the J call TRBJ2-6; 7 positions match TRBD2. Germline V lookup: CDR1 GTSNPN, CDR2 SVGIG (reference sequence). This CDR3 has 17 amino acids. The V gene end was trimmed by 2 bases and the J gene end by 0 bases; junction bases not matched to a gene: 7. The CDR3 nucleotides are TGTGCCTGGAGTAGTAGCGGGTCTTACTCTGGGGCCAACGTCCTGACTTTC. The encoded protein is CAWSSSGSYSGANVLTF.

The rearrangement joins TRBV4-1 to TRBJ1-2; 9 positions match TRBD1. The CDR3 has 16 residues. Germline assignment: CDR1 MGHRA and CDR2 YSYEKL. V gave up 0 bases and J gave up 7 bases; unmatched junction bases: 9. This chain's CDR3 is CASSQDSTGGAFGYTF. CDR3 bases: TGCGCCAGCAGCCAAGATAGCACAGGGGGCGCTTTTGGCTACACCTTC.

This rearrangement joins TRBV7-6 to TRBJ2-2, with 7 bases aligning to TRBD1. From germline, CDR1 is SGHVS and CDR2 FNYEAQ. The junction had 8 bases not matched to a gene; V was cut back by 6 bases and J by 1 base. The CDR3 spans 16 residues. CDR3 DNA: TGTGCCAGCAGTCCGACAGGGTACGGGAACACCGGGGAGCTGTTTTTT. This gives the protein CASSPTGYGNTGELFF.